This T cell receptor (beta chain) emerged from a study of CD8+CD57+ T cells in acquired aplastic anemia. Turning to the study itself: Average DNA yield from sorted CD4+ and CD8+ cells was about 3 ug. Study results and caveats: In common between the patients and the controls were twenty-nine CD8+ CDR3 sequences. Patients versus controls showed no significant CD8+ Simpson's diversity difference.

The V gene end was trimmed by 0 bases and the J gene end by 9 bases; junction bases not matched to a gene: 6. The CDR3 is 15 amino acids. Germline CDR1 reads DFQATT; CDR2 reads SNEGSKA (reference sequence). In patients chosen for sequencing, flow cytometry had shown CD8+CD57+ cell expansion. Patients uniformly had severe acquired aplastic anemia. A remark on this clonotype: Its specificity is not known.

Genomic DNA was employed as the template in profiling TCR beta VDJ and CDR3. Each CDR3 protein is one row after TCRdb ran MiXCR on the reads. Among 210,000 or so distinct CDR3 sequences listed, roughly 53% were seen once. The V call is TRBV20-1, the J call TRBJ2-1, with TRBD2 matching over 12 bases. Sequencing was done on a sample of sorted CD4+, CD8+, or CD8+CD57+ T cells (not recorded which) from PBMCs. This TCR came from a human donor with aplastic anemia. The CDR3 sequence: CSARDLTSGRLEQFF. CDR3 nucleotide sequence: TGCAGTGCTAGAGATTTAACTAGCGGGAGGCTTGAGCAGTTCTTC.